The present T cell receptor beta chain was sequenced within a study of blood T cell repertoires in COVID-19. Study details: Sources were T cells, B-cell-depleted T cells, or PBMCs; the material itself was cDNA or gDNA.

Trimming took off 0 bases at V and 5 bases at J, with 5 bases between the two ends. Germline assignment: CDR1 SGHDT and CDR2 YYEEEE. This CDR3 spans 13 amino acids. Original processing methods: Reference gene primer amplification in the assay estimated nucleated cell counts. Using immunoSEQ multiplex PCR, the repertoire was profiled, and TCRdb retains in-frame clones only, with some absent. The DNA was the basis for D and trimming; V, J and clone size are from that table. The repertoire holds around 76,000 clones, about 85% seen once, with 9.5% to 15% in the top ten. Seattle patients were enrolled while actively infected and followed longitudinally.

This TCR came from a man aged 50 to 60 with COVID-19, enrolled during active disease. Sequenced: peripheral blood. The chain carries TRBV5-6 and TRBJ2-2, with no clear D. For the CDR3, the DNA is TGTGCCAGCAGCTTGGCCCGTACCGGGGAGCTGTTTTTT. Translation: CASSLARTGELFF.